The rows below give T cell receptor beta chains drawn from one sample of a study of T cells expressing NK-cell markers. One entry per CDR3 protein, without DNA, is what TCRdb gives after re-calling the 5' RACE reads. This listing includes 350,000 to 400,000 distinct CDR3 sequences. Input material: blood T cells: a sorted CD56 or NKG2C T cell subset, CD4+ or CD8+ T cells, or bulk PBMC T cells (not recorded which). The receptors here all came from a woman aged 45-65 years in good health. Both conserved end residues are part of each CDR3. Fields, in order: V gene, J gene, CDR3 protein.

TRBV7-6	TRBJ2-1	CASSLGLAGTDNEQFF
TRBV5-6	TRBJ2-1	CASSHRLLVAGGNEQFF
TRBV7-2	TRBJ1-1	CASSLVPGQGMNTEAFF
TRBV10-3	TRBJ2-1	CAISEEIDLGQFF
TRBV28	TRBJ2-7	CASRSLYEQYF
TRBV5-1	TRBJ2-3	CASSLYGSTTDTQYF
TRBV11-3	TRBJ2-5	CASSLGQGLQETQYF
TRBV10-1	TRBJ2-3	CASSTTGKTQYF
TRBV10-3	TRBJ1-1	CAIRVQGAFNTEAFF
TRBV20-1	TRBJ1-1	CSARDQRINAEAFF
TRBV9	TRBJ2-7	CAALLRGHSYEQYF
TRBV9	TRBJ2-5	CASSVGGDRVKETQYF
TRBV20-1	TRBJ2-7	CSARVGRTGGVEQYF
TRBV5-6	TRBJ1-5	CASSLFRGRNQPQHF
TRBV5-1	TRBJ2-3	CASSYTRDRGQDTQYF
TRBV11-2	TRBJ2-1	CASSLVGTDGQFF
TRBV12-3/TRBV12-4	TRBJ2-5	CASTDGRDQQETQYF
TRBV9	TRBJ1-6	CASRGTGYNSPLHF
TRBV3-1	TRBJ1-2	CASSQPRTGSYGYTF
TRBV6-5	TRBJ2-2	CASRAGGPGTGELFF
TRBV24-1	TRBJ2-1	CATSDLFSSSYNEQFF
TRBV30	TRBJ2-1	CASERELINEQFF
TRBV5-1	TRBJ2-1	CASSLAMTGTGEQFF
TRBV12-3/TRBV12-4	TRBJ1-1	CASSRGRGSKANTEAFF
TRBV5-1	TRBJ2-1	CASSLVGGLAQNEQFF
TRBV19	TRBJ1-6	CASTSKRNSPLHF
TRBV7-2	TRBJ2-3	CASSPTSGAQYF
TRBV4-1	TRBJ2-5	CASSRGGRETQYF
TRBV5-1	TRBJ2-2	CASRGILNTGELFF
TRBV5-1	TRBJ2-3	CASSSGWDRLLNTQYF
TRBV15	TRBJ2-7	CATSLDTGYEQYF
TRBV5-5	TRBJ2-3	CASSPGLAGAGSTDTQYF